This T cell receptor beta chain derives from a study of vaccination and CD4 T cells after COVID-19. On the study more broadly: Investigators stimulated cells with overlapping spike peptides drawn from SARS-CoV-2, HCoV-NL63, HCoV-OC43 and HCoV-229E.

The treatment is: approximately 9-day PBMC culture with coronavirus spike peptide pools or control peptides (ViraFEST assay). Germline CDR1 is SGHTA and CDR2 is FQGNSA. The CDR3 is made up of 14 amino acids. Trimming pared 3 bases from V and 2 bases from J, leaving 10 bases between. Worth noting for this clonotype: Its antigen is not known.

Sequencing of the DNA from cultured CD4+ T cells was carried out with the Oncomine TCR Beta short-read assay. Via MiXCR, TCRdb re-called the PCR reads, giving one row per CDR3 protein. The sample has about 9,800 distinct CDR3 sequences; about 51% are singletons. The sequenced material came from CD4+ T cells from blood, cultured in vitro. The J gene is TRBJ2-5, the V gene TRBV7-2; weak D call: TRBD1 (7 bases). The TCR originated in a human donor who had recovered from COVID-19. The CDR3 sequence is CASSFQGGQETQYF. As DNA, the CDR3 is TGTGCCAGCAGCTTCCAGGGGGGACAAGAGACCCAGTACTTC.